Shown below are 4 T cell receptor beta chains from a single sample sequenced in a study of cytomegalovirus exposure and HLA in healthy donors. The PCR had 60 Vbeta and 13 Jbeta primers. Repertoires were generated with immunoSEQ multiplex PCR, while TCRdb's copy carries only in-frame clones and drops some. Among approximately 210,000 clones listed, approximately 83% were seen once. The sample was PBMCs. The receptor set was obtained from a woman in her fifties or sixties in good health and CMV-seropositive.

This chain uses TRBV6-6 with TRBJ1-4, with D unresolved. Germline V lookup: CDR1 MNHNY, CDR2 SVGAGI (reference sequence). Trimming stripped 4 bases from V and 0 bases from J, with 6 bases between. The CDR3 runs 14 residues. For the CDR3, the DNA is TGTGCCAGCAGTTTAGAGGCAACTAATGAAAAACTGTTTTTT. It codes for CASSLEATNEKLFF.

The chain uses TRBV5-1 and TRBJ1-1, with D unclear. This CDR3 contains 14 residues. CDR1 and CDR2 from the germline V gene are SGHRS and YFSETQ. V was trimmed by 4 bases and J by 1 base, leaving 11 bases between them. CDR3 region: CASSPVPSNTEAFF. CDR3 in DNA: TGCGCCAGCAGCCCGGTGCCCTCGAACACTGAAGCTTTCTTT.

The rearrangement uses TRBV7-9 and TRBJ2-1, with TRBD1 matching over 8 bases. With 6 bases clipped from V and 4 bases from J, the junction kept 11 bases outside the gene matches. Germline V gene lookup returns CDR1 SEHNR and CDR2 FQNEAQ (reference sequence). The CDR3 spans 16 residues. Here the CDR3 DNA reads TGTGCCAGCAGTTCTTCTCGGGACAGGAGTTACAATGAGCAGTTCTTC. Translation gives CASSSSRDRSYNEQFF.

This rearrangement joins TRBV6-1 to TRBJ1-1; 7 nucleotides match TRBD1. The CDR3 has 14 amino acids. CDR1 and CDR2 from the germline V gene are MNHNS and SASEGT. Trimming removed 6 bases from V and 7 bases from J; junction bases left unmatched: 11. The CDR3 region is CASRIDRERREAFF. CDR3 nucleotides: TGTGCCAGCAGGATCGACAGGGAGAGGCGTGAAGCTTTCTTT.